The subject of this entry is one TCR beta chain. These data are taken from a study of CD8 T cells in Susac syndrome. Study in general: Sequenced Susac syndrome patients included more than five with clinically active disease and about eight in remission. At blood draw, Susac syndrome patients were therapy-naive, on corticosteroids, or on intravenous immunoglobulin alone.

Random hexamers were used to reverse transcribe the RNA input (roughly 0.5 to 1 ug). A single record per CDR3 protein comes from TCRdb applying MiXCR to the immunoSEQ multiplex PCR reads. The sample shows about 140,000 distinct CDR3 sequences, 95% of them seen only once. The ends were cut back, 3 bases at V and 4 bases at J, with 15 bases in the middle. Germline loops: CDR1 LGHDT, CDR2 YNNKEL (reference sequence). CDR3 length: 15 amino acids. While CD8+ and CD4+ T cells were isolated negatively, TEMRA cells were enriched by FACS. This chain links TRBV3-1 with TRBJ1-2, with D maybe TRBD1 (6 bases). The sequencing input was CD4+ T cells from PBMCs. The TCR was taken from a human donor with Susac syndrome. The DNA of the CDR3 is TGTGCCAGCAGCCAGGAGGGCAGGGGAGGCTATGGCTACACCTTC. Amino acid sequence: CASSQEGRGGYGYTF.